The rows below give T cell receptor beta chains drawn from one sample of a study of monozygotic twins with cystic fibrosis. Assay: immunoSEQ multiplex PCR; the TCRdb copy retains only in-frame clones and omits some. The data contain about 24,000 clones, around nine tenths of them singletons. The sequencing input was blood. These TCRs come from a woman aged 30 to 39 with cystic fibrosis. The CDR3 runs from the conserved cysteine through the conserved F or W. Expanded clones get a size class; other rows say once, few or many, or leave the size out.

clone size: once
CDR3 length: 14
V gene: TRBV9
J gene: TRBJ1-6
CDR3 protein: CASSVQGGGSPLHF

clone size: NA
CDR3 length: 15
V gene: TRBV7-2
J gene: TRBJ2-2
CDR3 protein: CASSFRDRDTGELFF

clone size: once
CDR3 length: 15
V gene: TRBV19
J gene: TRBJ2-5
CDR3 protein: CASSLVIGGEETQYF

clone size: NA
CDR3 length: 15
V gene: TRBV9
J gene: TRBJ2-2
CDR3 protein: CASTQAGVGTGELFF

clone size: NA
CDR3 length: 14
V gene: TRBV15
J gene: TRBJ2-5
CDR3 protein: CATSRGGDQETQYF

clone size: NA
CDR3 length: 15
V gene: TRBV7-6
J gene: TRBJ2-1
CDR3 protein: CASSVLAGVYNEQFF

clone size: once
CDR3 length: 10
V gene: TRBV6-1
J gene: TRBJ2-7
CDR3 protein: CASGSYEQYF

clone size: NA
CDR3 length: 17
V gene: TRBV27
J gene: TRBJ2-3
CDR3 protein: CASSLLGTSGPTDTQYF

clone size: NA
CDR3 length: 15
V gene: TRBV9
J gene: TRBJ2-5
CDR3 protein: CASSVGGGSEGAQYF

clone size: NA
CDR3 length: 13
V gene: TRBV6-5
J gene: TRBJ1-1
CDR3 protein: CASRGLLNTEAFF

clone size: NA
CDR3 length: 15
V gene: TRBV4-3
J gene: TRBJ2-7
CDR3 protein: CASSQDRRGSYEQYF

clone size: NA
CDR3 length: 15
V gene: TRBV7-8
J gene: TRBJ1-6
CDR3 protein: CASSFDRAVDSPLHF

clone size: NA
CDR3 length: 12
V gene: TRBV4-3
J gene: TRBJ1-1
CDR3 protein: CASSQAGTEAFF

clone size: NA
CDR3 length: 16
V gene: TRBV4-1
J gene: TRBJ2-1
CDR3 protein: CASSPIIRTSLNEQFF

clone size: NA
CDR3 length: 15
V gene: TRBV27
J gene: TRBJ2-1
CDR3 protein: CASSLMAGTPNEQFF

clone size: NA
CDR3 length: 13
V gene: TRBV6-1
J gene: TRBJ1-1
CDR3 protein: CASSGQSGTEAFF

clone size: NA
CDR3 length: 16
V gene: TRBV5-1
J gene: TRBJ2-1
CDR3 protein: CASSAGPNVGYNEQFF

clone size: few
CDR3 length: 14
V gene: TRBV11-2
J gene: TRBJ1-1
CDR3 protein: CASSLGQPNTEAFF

clone size: NA
CDR3 length: 15
V gene: TRBV4-3
J gene: TRBJ1-4
CDR3 protein: CASSQGFGSNEKLFF

clone size: NA
CDR3 length: 16
V gene: TRBV27
J gene: TRBJ1-4
CDR3 protein: CASSLLGPPANEKLFF

clone size: NA
CDR3 length: 14
V gene: TRBV7-2
J gene: TRBJ1-4
CDR3 protein: CASRSGRFGEKLFF

clone size: NA
CDR3 length: 15
V gene: TRBV7-2
J gene: TRBJ2-1
CDR3 protein: CASSFWQVLHNEQFF

clone size: NA
CDR3 length: 12
V gene: TRBV18
J gene: TRBJ2-3
CDR3 protein: CASSPRTDTQYF

clone size: NA
CDR3 length: 12
V gene: TRBV2
J gene: TRBJ2-7
CDR3 protein: CASSRAPYEQYF

clone size: NA
CDR3 length: 17
V gene: TRBV29-1
J gene: TRBJ2-6
CDR3 protein: CSVTDRMVLGGANVLTF

clone size: NA
CDR3 length: 13
V gene: TRBV4-2
J gene: TRBJ2-7
CDR3 protein: CASSQGSGYEQYF

clone size: NA
CDR3 length: 14
V gene: TRBV5-8
J gene: TRBJ2-1
CDR3 protein: CASKFNRGRNEQFF

clone size: once
CDR3 length: 15
V gene: TRBV7-2
J gene: TRBJ2-3
CDR3 protein: CASSFPGISTDTQYF

clone size: NA
CDR3 length: 16
V gene: TRBV7-9
J gene: TRBJ1-4
CDR3 protein: CASSFGTGTTNEKLFF

clone size: NA
CDR3 length: 15
V gene: TRBV4-3
J gene: TRBJ2-2
CDR3 protein: CASSQDRGAGGELFF

clone size: NA
CDR3 length: 13
V gene: TRBV5-1
J gene: TRBJ2-5
CDR3 protein: CASSLWGEETQYF

clone size: NA
CDR3 length: 15
V gene: TRBV5-4
J gene: TRBJ1-1
CDR3 protein: CASSLYGEWDTEAFF